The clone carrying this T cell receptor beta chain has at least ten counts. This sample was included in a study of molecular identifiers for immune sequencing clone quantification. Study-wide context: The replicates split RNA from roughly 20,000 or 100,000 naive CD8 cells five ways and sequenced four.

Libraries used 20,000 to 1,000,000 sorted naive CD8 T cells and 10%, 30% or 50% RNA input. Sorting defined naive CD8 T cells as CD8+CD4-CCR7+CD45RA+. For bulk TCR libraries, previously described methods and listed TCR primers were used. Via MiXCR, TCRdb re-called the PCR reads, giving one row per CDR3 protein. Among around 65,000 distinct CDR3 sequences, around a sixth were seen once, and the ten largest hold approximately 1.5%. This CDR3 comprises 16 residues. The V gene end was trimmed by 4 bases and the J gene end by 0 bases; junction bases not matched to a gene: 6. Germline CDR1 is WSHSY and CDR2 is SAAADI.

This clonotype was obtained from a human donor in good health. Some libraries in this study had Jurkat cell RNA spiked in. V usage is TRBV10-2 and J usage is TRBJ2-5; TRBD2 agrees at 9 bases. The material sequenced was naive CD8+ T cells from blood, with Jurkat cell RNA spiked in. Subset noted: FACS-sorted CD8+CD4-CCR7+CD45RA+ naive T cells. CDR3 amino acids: CASSGRTSVYQETQYF. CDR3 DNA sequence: TGCGCCAGCAGTGGGAGGACTAGCGTATACCAAGAGACCCAGTACTTC.